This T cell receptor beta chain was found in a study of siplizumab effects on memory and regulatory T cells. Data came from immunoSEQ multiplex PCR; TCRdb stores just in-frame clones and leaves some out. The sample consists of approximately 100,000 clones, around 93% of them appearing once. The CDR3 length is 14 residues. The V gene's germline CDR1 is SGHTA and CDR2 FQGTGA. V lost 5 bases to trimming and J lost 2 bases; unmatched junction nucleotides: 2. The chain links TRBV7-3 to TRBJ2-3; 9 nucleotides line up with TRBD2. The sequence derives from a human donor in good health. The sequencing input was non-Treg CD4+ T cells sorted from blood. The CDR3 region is CASSLAGNTDTQYF. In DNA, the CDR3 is TGTGCCAGCAGCCTAGCGGGGAACACAGATACGCAGTATTTT.